What follows describes a single T cell receptor beta chain. Antigen specificity is unknown. Primers: 60 Vbeta forward and 13 Jbeta reverse. Profiling relied on immunoSEQ multiplex PCR, and the TCRdb table lists in-frame clones only, not all of them. The table shows 110,000 or so clones, with around 77% occurring only once. Healthy people donating bone marrow made up the donors. This record belongs to a study of cytomegalovirus exposure and HLA in healthy donors. Study-wide points: Later analysis suggested links between common viral pathogens and several top significant clusters.

Trimming cost V 1 base and J 0 bases; bases outside gene matches: 1. The CDR3 covers 14 residues. Germline V gene sequence: CDR1 SGHNT, CDR2 YYREEE (reference sequence). This chain connects TRBV5-4 to TRBJ2-7; 7 positions agree with TRBD1. The material sequenced was PBMCs. This TCR came from a man between 35 and 55 years old in good health and CMV-seropositive. Here the CDR3 DNA reads TGTGCCAGCAGCTTGACAGGGGACTCCTACGAGCAGTACTTC. It encodes CASSLTGDSYEQYF.